This TCR beta chain was observed in a study of cytomegalovirus exposure and HLA in healthy donors. Study-wide context: Earlier findings included roughly 120 million unique TCR beta sequences obtained from about 170 million T cells.

This clone is a singleton in its sample. The antigen remains undetermined. The germline V gene has CDR1 MDHEN and CDR2 SYDVKM. The CDR3 contains 13 residues. V lost 0 bases to trimming and J lost 6 bases, with 6 bases between them. The primer mix had 60 Vbeta and 13 Jbeta primers. Clones were sequenced by immunoSEQ multiplex PCR, and TCRdb holds only the in-frame ones, with some missing. The table lists roughly 150,000 clones, approximately 82% of them singletons. Study-level points and caveats: Roughly uniform sequencing depth across donors was assumed, possibly incorrectly.

Healthy individuals who donated bone marrow served as the donors. The TCR comes from a man aged 18 to 29 in good health and CMV-seropositive. The rearrangement uses TRBV28 and TRBJ2-4; a possible D gene is TRBD2 (5 bases). The sample taken for sequencing was PBMCs. The DNA of the CDR3 is TGTGCCAGCAGTTTATGGGACTCAAACATTCAGTACTTC. It encodes CASSLWDSNIQYF.